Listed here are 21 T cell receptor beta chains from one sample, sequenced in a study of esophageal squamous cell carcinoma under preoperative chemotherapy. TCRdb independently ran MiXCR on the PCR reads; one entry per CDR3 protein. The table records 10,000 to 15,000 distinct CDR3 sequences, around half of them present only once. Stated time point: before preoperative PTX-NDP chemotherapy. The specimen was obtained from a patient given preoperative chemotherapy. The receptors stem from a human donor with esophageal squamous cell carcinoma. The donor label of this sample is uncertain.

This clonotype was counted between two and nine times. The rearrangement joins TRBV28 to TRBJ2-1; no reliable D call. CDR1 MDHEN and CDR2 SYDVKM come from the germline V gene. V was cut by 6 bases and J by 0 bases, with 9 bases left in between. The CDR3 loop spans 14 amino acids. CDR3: CASSYPTSYNEQFF. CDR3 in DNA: TGTGCCAGCAGCTACCCAACCTCCTACAATGAGCAGTTCTTC.

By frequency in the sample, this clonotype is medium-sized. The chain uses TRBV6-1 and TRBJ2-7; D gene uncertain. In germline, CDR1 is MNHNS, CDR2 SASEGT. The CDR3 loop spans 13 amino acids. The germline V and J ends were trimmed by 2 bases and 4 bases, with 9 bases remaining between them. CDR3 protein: CASSEFLQYEQYF. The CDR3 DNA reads TGTGCCAGCAGTGAATTCTTGCAATACGAGCAGTACTTC.

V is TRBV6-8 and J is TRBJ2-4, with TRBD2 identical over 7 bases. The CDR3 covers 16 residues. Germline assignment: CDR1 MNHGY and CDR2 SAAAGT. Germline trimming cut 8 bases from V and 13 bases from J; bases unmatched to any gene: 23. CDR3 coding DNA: TGTGCCAGCCGTGAATTGGGGGGGAGCGCCAAAGATACGCAGTACTTC. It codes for CASRELGGSAKDTQYF.

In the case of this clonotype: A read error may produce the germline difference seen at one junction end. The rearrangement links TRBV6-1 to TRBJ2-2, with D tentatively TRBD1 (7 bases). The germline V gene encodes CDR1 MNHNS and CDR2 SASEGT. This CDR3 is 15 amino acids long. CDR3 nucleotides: TGTGCCAGCAGGACAGAGGGGGCGGGGACCGGGGAGCTGTATTTT. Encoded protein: CASRTEGAGTGELYF.

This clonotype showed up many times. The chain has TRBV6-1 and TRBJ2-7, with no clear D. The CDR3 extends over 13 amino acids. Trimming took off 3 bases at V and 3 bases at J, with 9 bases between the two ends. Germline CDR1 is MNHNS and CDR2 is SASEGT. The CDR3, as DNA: TGTGCCAGCAGTGACTTCTATTACTACGAGCAGTACTTC. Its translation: CASSDFYYYEQYF.

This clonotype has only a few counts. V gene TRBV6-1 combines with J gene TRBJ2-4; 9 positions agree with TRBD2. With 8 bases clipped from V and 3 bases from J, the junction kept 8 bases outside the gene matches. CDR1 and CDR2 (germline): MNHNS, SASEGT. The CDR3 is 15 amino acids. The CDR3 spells CASLPREGHKNIQYF. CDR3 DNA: TGTGCCAGCCTACCGCGGGAGGGCCACAAAAACATTCAGTACTTC.

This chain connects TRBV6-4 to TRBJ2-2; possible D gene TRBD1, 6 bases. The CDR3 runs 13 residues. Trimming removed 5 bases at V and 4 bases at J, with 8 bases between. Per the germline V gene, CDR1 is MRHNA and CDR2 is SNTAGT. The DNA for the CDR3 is TGTGCCAGCAGTTCAGGGGCCACCGGGGAGCTGTTTTTT. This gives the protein CASSSGATGELFF.

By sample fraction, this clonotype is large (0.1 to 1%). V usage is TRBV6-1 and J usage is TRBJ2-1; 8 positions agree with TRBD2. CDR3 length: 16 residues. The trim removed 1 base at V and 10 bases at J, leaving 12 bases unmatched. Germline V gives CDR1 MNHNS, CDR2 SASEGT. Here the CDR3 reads CASSEDGRGFSYEQFF. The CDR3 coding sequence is TGTGCCAGCAGTGAAGACGGGAGGGGATTCTCCTACGAGCAGTTCTTC.

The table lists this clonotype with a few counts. This chain's CDR3 is CAGLRAKDTQYF. The CDR3 DNA reads as TGTGCGGGTTTGAGAGCCAAAGATACGCAGTATTTT. The chain uses TRBV6-1 and TRBJ2-3; no reliable D call. This CDR3 has 12 amino acids. Per germline, CDR1 MNHNS and CDR2 SASEGT.

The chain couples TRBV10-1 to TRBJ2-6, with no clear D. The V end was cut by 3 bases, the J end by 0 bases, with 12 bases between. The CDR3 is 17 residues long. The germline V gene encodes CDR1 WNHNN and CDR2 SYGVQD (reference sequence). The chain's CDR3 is CASSDQSPSSGANVLTF. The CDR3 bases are TGCGCCAGCAGTGATCAAAGCCCCTCCTCTGGGGCCAACGTCCTGACTTTC.

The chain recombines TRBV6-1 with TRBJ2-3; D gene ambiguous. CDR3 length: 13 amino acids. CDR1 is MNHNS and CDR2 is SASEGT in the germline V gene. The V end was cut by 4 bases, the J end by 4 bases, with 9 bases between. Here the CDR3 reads CASSVERPDTQYF. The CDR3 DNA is TGTGCCAGCAGTGTAGAGCGTCCAGATACGCAGTATTTT.

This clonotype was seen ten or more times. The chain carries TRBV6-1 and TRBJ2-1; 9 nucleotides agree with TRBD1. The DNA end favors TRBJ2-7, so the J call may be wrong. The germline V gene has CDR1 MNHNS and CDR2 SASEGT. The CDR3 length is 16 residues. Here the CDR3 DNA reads TGTGCCAGCAGTAGCAAGAGGGGGGACAGGGAGGGGGAGCAGTACTTC. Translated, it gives CASSSKRGDREGEQYF.

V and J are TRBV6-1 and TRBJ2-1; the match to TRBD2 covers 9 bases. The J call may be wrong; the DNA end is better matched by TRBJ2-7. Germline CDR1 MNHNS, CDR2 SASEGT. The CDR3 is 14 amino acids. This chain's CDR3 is CASSESGRSNEQYF. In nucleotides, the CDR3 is TGTGCCAGCAGTGAAAGCGGGAGGTCCAACGAGCAGTACTTC.

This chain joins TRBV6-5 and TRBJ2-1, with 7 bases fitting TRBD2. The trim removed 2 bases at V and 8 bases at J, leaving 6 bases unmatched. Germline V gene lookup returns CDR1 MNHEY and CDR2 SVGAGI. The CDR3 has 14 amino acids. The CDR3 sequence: CASSYGAGEDEQFF. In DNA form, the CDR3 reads TGTGCCAGCAGTTACGGTGCGGGAGAGGATGAGCAGTTCTTC.

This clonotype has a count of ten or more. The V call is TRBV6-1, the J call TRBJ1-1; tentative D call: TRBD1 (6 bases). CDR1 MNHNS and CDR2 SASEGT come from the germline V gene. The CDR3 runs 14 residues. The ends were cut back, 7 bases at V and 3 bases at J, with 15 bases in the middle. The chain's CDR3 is CASTPSRGDTEAFF. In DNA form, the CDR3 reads TGTGCCAGCACCCCGAGCAGGGGTGACACTGAAGCTTTCTTT.

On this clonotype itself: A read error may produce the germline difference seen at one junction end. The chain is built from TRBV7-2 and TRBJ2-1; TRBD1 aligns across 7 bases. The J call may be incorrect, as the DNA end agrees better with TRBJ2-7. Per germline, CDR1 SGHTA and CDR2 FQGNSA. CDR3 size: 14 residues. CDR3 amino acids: CASSSRQGSHEQYF. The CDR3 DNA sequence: TGTGCCAGCAGCAGTAGACAGGGCTCCCACGAGCAGTACTTC.

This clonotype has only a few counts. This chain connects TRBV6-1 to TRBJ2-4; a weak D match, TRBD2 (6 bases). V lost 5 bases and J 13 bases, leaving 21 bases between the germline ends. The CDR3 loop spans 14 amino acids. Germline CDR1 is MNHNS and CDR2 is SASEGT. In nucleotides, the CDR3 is TGTGCCAGCAGTCCGAGCGGGCGGCACAATGAGCAGTACTTC. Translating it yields CASSPSGRHNEQYF.

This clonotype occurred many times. Here the CDR3 DNA reads TGTGCCAGCAGCCCCCGGATATCTGGGGCCAACGTCCTGACTTTC. This translates into CASSPRISGANVLTF. The V gene is TRBV7-2, the J gene TRBJ2-6, with D uncertain. The length of the CDR3 is 15 residues. CDR1 is SGHTA, CDR2 FQGNSA, per germline. The V end was cut by 5 bases, the J end by 1 base, with 9 bases between. The full variable domain, rest sourced from reference TRBV7-2 and TRBJ2-6, is GAGVSQSPSNKVTEKGKDVELRCDPISGHTALYWYRQSLGQGLEFLIYFQGNSAPDKSGLPSDRFSAERTGGSVSTLTIQRTQQEDSAVYLCASSPRISGANVLTFGAGSRLTVL.

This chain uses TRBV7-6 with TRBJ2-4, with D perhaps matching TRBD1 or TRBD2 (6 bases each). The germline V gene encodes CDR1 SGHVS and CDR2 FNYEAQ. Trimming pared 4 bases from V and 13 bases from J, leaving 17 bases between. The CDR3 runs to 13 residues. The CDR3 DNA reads TGTGCCAGCAGCTCCGGACAGTGGGAGGAGCAGTACTTC. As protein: CASSSGQWEEQYF.

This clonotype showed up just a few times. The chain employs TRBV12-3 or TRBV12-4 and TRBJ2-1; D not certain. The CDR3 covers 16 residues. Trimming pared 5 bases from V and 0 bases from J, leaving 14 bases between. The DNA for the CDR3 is TGTGCCAGCAGTGGACGAGGCAGCGTCTCCTACAATGAGCAGTTCTTC. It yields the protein CASSGRGSVSYNEQFF.

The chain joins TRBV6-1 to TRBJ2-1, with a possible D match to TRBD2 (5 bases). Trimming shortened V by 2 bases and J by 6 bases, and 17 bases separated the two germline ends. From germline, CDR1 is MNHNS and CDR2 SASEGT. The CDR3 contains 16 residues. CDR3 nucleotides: TGTGCCAGCAGTGAAATAGGCGGGCAGGACTTCAATGAGCAGTTCTTC. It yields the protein CASSEIGGQDFNEQFF.